The 8 T cell receptor beta chains below were found in one sample sequenced in a study of T cell repertoires in cytomegalovirus infection. TCRdb analysed the reads with MiXCR anew, one entry per CDR3 protein. Here the sample spans nearly 450,000 distinct CDR3 sequences, approximately 32% being singletons. The sequencing input was PBMCs. Every receptor here comes from a human donor in good health (CMV status not recorded). Some clones in this sample may be carry-over from other donors' samples.

The rearrangement links TRBV29-1 to TRBJ1-6, with 9 bases that match TRBD1. The CDR3 has 15 residues. Losses at the gene ends were 4 bases for V and 8 bases for J; bases not matched to a gene: 9. In germline, CDR1 is SQVTM, CDR2 ANQGSEA. CDR3 amino acids: CSVVIRDRAYSPLHF. The CDR3 nucleotides read TGCAGCGTTGTTATCCGGGACAGGGCCTATTCACCCCTCCACTTT.

The rearrangement joins TRBV4-1 to TRBJ2-4, with D perhaps matching TRBD2 (6 bases). CDR1 and CDR2 (germline): MGHRA, YSYEKL. Trimming cost V 0 bases and J 4 bases, with 10 bases left between them. The CDR3 spans 15 residues. CDR3 amino acids: CASSQEEGVKNIQYF. CDR3 coding DNA: TGCGCCAGCAGCCAAGAGGAGGGTGTTAAAAACATTCAGTACTTC.

V usage is TRBV2 and J usage is TRBJ2-2; 11 positions match TRBD2. V shed 3 bases, J shed 4 bases, and the junction held 10 bases outside the gene matches. Germline CDR1 SNHLY, CDR2 FYNNEI. CDR3 length: 18 residues. CDR3 in amino acids: CASSDLAGGPSGTGELFF. Written as DNA, the CDR3 is TGTGCCAGCAGTGATCTAGCGGGGGGCCCTTCGGGCACCGGGGAGCTGTTTTTT.

The rearrangement uses TRBV28 and TRBJ2-7, with 8 bases matching TRBD2. Unmatched junction bases numbered 8, after V lost 5 bases and J lost 5 bases. The CDR3 consists of 14 residues. Per germline, CDR1 MDHEN and CDR2 SYDVKM. The CDR3 sequence: CASSTAGGLNEQYF. The CDR3 nucleotides are TGTGCCAGCAGTACGGCGGGGGGCCTCAACGAGCAGTACTTC. The full variable domain, rest sourced from reference TRBV28 and TRBJ2-7, is DVKVTQSSRYLVKRTGEKVFLECVQDMDHENMFWYRQDPGLGLRLIYFSYDVKMKEKGDIPEGYSVSREKKERFSLILESASTNQTSMYLCASSTAGGLNEQYFGPGTRLTVT.

This clonotype was counted ten times or more. The V gene is TRBV7-8, the J gene TRBJ1-3, with D tentatively TRBD1 (5 bases). The CDR3 has 16 residues. Trimming removed 5 bases from V and 2 bases from J, with 16 bases in between. Germline CDR1 is SGHVS and CDR2 is FQNEAQ. In nucleotides, the CDR3 is TGTGCCAGCAGCCTCCTGACAGACCCTACTGGAAACACCATATATTTT. Encoded protein: CASSLLTDPTGNTIYF.

As concerns this clonotype: A read error is likely, as this CDR3 ends without the conserved phenylalanine or tryptophan. The chain recombines TRBV27 with TRBJ2-1, with 7 bases aligning to TRBD1. The CDR3 runs to 13 residues. Germline CDR1 is MNHEY and CDR2 is SMNVEV (reference sequence). The J segment lost 5 bases and the V segment lost 8 bases, leaving 6 bases of the junction unmatched. CDR3 DNA sequence: TGTGCCAGCGAGGGGGCAGGGGACAATGAGCAGTTCCTC. It is translated as CASEGAGDNEQFL.

This clonotype was seen ten or more times. CDR3 coding DNA: TGTGCCAGCAGCTTCGGGGGGGTCGGGGGGGTCCGCACAGATACGCAGTATTTT. Its translation is CASSFGGVGGVRTDTQYF. The gene calls are TRBV7-8 and TRBJ2-3; 8 bases line up with TRBD2. The CDR3 loop spans 18 amino acids. The trim removed 3 bases at V and 1 base at J, leaving 12 bases unmatched. Germline V gene lookup returns CDR1 SGHVS and CDR2 FQNEAQ.

This clonotype appeared a few times. CDR3 DNA: TGTGCCAGCACCTCCGTGCCAGCGGGCCACGAGCAGTACTTC. Its translation is CASTSVPAGHEQYF. The chain carries TRBV11-2 and TRBJ2-7; TRBD2 is a possible D gene (6 bases). V lost 7 bases to trimming and J lost 5 bases, with 18 bases between them. The CDR3 sequence is 14 residues long. The germline CDR1 and CDR2 sequences are SGHAT and FQNNGV. The full variable domain, with the rest looked up from reference TRBV11-2 and TRBJ2-7, is EAGVAQSPRYKIIEKRQSVAFWCNPISGHATLYWYQQILGQGPKLLIQFQNNGVVDDSQLPKDRFSAERLKGVDSTLKIQPAKLEDSAVYLCASTSVPAGHEQYFGPGTRLTVT.